The source of this T cell receptor (beta chain) is a study of cytomegalovirus exposure and HLA in healthy donors. The study ran its PCR with 60 Vbeta and 13 Jbeta primers. The protocol was immunoSEQ multiplex PCR, while the TCRdb copy is restricted to in-frame clones and leaves out a portion. This sample's clone table lists tens of thousands of clones. Study-level findings and limits: Researchers reportedly found TCR beta sequences accurately predicted most subjects' HLA-A and HLA-B alleles. A later analysis appeared to link common viral pathogens to several of the most significant clusters. Previous analysis showed most TCR beta V segments were productive about 87% or about 30% of the time.

As concerns this clone: The antigen is not known.

This CDR3 is built from 13 residues. V dropped 4 bases and J dropped 1 base, with 7 bases sitting between them. Germline assignment: CDR1 MNHEY and CDR2 SVGAGI. Sequencing was carried out using PBMCs. This sequence joins TRBV6-5 and TRBJ1-1; possibly TRBD1 for D (5 bases). This receptor was taken from a man aged 25 to 45 in good health and CMV-seropositive. The CDR3 nucleotides read TGTGCCAGCAGTTCCGGGGGGAACACTGAAGCTTTCTTT. This translates into CASSSGGNTEAFF.